Here is one T cell receptor (beta chain) with its context. As originally analysed: Amplifying reference gene primers gave estimates of nucleated cell counts. The assay was immunoSEQ multiplex PCR, and TCRdb's table has in-frame clones only and misses some. The V and J calls and clone size come from that table; D and trimming were worked out from the DNA. The sample consists of under 450,000 clones, around 88% of them appearing once. Enrollment of patients from Seattle took place during active infection, with longitudinal follow-up. V shed 0 bases and J shed 1 base, with 11 bases lying between them. CDR3 length: 16 residues. Germline V gene sequence: CDR1 SGHRS, CDR2 YFSETQ. This sample was taken from a study of blood T cell repertoires in COVID-19. Study at large: Samples of COVID-19 (acute and convalescent) were obtained from the United States, Italy and Spain. T cells, B-cell-depleted T cells, or PBMCs supplied cDNA or gDNA.

Sequenced sample: peripheral blood. The chain is built from TRBV5-1 and TRBJ1-5; D may be TRBD1 (6 bases). The sequence was obtained from a woman aged 45-65 years with COVID-19, enrolled during active disease. CDR3: CASSLGGRGSNQPQHF. CDR3 nucleotides: TGCGCCAGCAGCTTGGGGGGGCGCGGGAGCAATCAGCCCCAGCATTTT.